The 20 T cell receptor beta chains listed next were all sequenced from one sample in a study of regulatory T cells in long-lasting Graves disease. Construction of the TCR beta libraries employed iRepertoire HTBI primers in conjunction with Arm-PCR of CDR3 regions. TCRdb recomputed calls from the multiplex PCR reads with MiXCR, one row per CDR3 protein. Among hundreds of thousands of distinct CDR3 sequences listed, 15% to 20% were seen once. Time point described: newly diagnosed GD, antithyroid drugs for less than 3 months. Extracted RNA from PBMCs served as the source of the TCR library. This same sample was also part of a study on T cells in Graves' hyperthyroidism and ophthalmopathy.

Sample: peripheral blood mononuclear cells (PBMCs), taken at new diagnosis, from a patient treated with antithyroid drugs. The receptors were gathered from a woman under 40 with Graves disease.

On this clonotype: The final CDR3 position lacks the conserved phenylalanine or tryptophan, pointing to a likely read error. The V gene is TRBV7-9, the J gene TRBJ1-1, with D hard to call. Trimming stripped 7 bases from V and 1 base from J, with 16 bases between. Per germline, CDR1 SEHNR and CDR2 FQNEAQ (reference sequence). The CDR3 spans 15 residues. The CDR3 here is CASNEGRLGNTEAFL. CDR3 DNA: TGTGCCAGCAACGAGGGCAGACTAGGGAACACTGAAGCTTTCCTT.

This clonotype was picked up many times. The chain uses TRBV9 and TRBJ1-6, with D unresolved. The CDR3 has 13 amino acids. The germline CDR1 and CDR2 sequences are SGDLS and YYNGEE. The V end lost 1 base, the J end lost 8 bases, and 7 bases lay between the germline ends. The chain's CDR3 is CASSVIEDSPLHF. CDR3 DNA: TGTGCCAGCAGCGTAATTGAGGATTCACCCCTCCACTTT.

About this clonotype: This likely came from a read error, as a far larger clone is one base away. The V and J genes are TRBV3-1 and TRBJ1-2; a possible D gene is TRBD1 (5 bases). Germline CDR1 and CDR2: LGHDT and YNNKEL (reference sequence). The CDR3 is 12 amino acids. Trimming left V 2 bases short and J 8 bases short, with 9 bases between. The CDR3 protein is CASSQQGGGYTF. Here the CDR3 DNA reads TGTGCCAGCAGCCAACAGGGAGGCGGCTACACCTTC.

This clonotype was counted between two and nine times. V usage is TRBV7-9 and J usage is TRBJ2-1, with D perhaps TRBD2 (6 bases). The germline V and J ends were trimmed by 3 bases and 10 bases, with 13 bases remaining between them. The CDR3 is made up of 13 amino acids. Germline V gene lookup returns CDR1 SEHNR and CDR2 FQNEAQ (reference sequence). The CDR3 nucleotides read TGTGCCAGCAGCTTCCTTAGCGGAATCGAGCAGTTCTTC. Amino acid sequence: CASSFLSGIEQFF.

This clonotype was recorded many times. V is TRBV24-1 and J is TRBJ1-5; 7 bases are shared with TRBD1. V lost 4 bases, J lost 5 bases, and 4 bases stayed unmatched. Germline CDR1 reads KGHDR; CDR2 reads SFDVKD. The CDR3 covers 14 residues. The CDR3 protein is CATSESGQYQPQHF. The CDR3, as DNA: TGTGCCACCAGTGAATCGGGACAGTATCAGCCCCAGCATTTT.

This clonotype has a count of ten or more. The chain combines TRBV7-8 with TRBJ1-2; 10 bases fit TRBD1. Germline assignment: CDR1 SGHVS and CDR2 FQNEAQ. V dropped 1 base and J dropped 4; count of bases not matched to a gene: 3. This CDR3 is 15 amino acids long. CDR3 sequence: CASSLERTGGYGYTF. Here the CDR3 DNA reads TGTGCCAGCAGCTTAGAAAGGACAGGGGGCTATGGCTACACCTTC.

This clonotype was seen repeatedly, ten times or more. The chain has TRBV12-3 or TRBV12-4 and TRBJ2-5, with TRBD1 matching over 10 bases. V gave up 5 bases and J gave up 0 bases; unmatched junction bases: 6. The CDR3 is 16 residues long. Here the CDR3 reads CASSPVTGGHQETQYF. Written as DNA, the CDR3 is TGTGCCAGCAGTCCTGTGACAGGGGGCCACCAAGAGACCCAGTACTTC.

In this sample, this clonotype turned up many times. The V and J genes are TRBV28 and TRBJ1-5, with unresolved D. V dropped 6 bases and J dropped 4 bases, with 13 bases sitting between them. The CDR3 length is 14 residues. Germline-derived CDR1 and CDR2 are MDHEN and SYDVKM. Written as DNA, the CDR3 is TGTGCCAGCAGCCAGCGAGATCCTAATCAGCCCCAGCATTTT. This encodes CASSQRDPNQPQHF.

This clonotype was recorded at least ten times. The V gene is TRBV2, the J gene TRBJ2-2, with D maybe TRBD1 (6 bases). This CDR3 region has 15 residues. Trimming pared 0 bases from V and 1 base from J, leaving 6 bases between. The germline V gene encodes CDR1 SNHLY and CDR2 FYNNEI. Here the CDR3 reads CASSEATGNTGELFF. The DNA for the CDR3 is TGTGCCAGCAGTGAAGCGACAGGGAACACCGGGGAGCTGTTTTTT.

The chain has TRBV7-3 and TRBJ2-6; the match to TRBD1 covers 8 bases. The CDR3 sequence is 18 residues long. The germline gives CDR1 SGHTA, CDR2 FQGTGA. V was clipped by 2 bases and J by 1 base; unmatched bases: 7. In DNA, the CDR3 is TGTGCCAGCAGCTTACTTTCAGGGGGCGCGTCTGGGGCCAACGTCCTGACTTTC. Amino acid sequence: CASSLLSGGASGANVLTF.

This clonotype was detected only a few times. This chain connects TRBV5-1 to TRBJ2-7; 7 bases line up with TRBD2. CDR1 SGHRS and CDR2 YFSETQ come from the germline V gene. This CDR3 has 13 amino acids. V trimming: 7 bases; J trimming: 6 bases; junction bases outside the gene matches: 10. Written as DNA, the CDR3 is TGCGCCAGCTTGGGGCTAGCGGAGACCGAGCAGTACTTC. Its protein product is CASLGLAETEQYF.

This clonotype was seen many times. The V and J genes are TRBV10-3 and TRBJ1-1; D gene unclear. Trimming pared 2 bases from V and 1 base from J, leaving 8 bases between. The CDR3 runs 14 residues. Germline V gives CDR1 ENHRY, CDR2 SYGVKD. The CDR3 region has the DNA TGTGCCATCAGTGAGGCGGCTTCGAACACTGAAGCTTTCTTT. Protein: CAISEAASNTEAFF.

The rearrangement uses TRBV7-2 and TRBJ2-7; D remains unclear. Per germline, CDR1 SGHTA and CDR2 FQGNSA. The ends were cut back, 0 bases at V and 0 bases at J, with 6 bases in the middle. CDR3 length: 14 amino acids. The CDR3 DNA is TGTGCCAGCAGCTTAGCACTGCACTCCTACGAGCAGTACTTC. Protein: CASSLALHSYEQYF.

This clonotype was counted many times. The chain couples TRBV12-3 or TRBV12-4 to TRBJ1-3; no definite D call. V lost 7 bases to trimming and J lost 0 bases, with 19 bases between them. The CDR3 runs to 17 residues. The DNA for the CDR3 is TGTGCCAGCACCGGAGCCGACGCAAATCCCTCTGGAAACACCATATATTTT. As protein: CASTGADANPSGNTIYF.

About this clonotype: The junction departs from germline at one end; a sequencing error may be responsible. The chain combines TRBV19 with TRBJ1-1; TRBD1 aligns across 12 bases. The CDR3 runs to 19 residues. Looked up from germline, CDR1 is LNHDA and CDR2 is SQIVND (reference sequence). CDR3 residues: CTSSTGTGGGRGMNTEAFF. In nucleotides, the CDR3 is TGTACCAGTAGTACCGGGACAGGGGGCGGACGCGGGATGAACACTGAAGCTTTCTTT.

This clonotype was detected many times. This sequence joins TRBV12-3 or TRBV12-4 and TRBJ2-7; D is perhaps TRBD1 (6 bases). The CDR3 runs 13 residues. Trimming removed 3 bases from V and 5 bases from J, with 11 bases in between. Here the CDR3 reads CASSLGGQNEQYF. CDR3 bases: TGTGCCAGCAGTTTGGGCGGACAGAACGAGCAGTACTTC.

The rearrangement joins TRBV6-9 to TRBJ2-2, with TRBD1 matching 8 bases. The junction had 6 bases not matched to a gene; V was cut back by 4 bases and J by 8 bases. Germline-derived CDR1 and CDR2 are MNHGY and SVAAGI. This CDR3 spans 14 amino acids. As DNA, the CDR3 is TGTGCCAGCAGTTCACAGGGGGGTTCGGGGGAGCTGTTTTTT. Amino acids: CASSSQGGSGELFF.

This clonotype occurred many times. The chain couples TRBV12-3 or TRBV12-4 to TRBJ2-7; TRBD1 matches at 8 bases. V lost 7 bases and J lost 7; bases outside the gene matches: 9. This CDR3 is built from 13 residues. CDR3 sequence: CASTQGAPMEQYF. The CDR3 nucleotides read TGTGCCAGCACCCAGGGGGCGCCTATGGAGCAGTACTTC.

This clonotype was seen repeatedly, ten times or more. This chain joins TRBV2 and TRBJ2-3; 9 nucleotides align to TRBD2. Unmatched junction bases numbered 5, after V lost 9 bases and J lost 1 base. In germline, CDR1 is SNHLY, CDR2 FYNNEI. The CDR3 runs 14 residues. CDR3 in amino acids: CARGGRAGTDTQYF. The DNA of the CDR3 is TGTGCCAGAGGCGGGAGGGCGGGCACAGATACGCAGTATTTT.

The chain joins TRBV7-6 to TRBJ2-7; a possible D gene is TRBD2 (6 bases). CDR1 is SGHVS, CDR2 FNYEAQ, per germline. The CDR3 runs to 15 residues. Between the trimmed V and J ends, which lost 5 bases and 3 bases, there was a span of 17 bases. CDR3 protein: CASSRTGTGVYEQYF. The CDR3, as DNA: TGTGCCAGCAGCCGGACCGGGACGGGGGTCTACGAGCAGTACTTC.